By share of the sample, the clone carrying this TCR beta chain is medium-sized. Its antigen remains unidentified. The sample is drawn from a study of vaccination and CD4 T cells after COVID-19. The treatment was: approximately 9-day PBMC culture with coronavirus spike peptide pools or control peptides (ViraFEST assay). The Oncomine TCR Beta short-read assay sequenced DNA from cultured CD4+ T cells. TCRdb fed the PCR reads into MiXCR, producing one record per CDR3 protein. The sample carries thousands of distinct CDR3 sequences, over 20% recorded once. Sequenced material: CD4+ T cells from blood, cultured in vitro, taken after SARS-CoV-2 vaccination. This receptor was identified in a human donor who had recovered from COVID-19.

CDR3 sequence reads: CASSLGGSRHNEQFF. CDR3 DNA sequence: TGTGCCAGCAGCTTGGGGGGGAGTCGCCACAATGAGCAGTTCTTC. The V gene is TRBV7-9, the J gene TRBJ2-1; TRBD2 agrees at 7 bases. The V gene's germline CDR1 is SEHNR and CDR2 FQNEAQ (reference sequence). CDR3 length: 15 amino acids. J was trimmed by 5 bases and V by 3 bases; bases with no gene match: 7.